The 18 T cell receptor beta chains reported below all come from one sample, sequenced in a study of shared clonotypes between healthy human individuals. Assay: immunoSEQ multiplex PCR; the TCRdb copy retains only in-frame clones and omits some. The sample holds about 1.5 million clones, around 97% seen once. The sequencing sample was made of naive CD4+ T cells sorted from blood. Noted subset: CD45RA+ positively selected. The receptors originated from a man between 25 and 39 years old in good health.

The chain carries TRBV7-9 and TRBJ2-3; D remains ambiguous. Germline V gene lookup returns CDR1 SEHNR and CDR2 FQNEAQ (reference sequence). The CDR3 consists of 13 residues. V was shortened by 2 bases and J by 2 bases, with 5 bases between the two germline ends. The CDR3 bases are TGTGCCAGCAGCTTAAATCCCACAGATACGCAGTATTTT. Amino acid sequence: CASSLNPTDTQYF.

This rearrangement joins TRBV7-8 to TRBJ2-2, with D hard to call. In germline, CDR1 is SGHVS, CDR2 FQNEAQ. Trimming took 5 bases from V and 3 from J, leaving 7 bases between them. This CDR3 region has 13 residues. The CDR3 reads CASSRTDTGELFF. CDR3 coding DNA: TGTGCCAGCAGCCGAACCGACACCGGGGAGCTGTTTTTT.

This chain joins TRBV4-2 and TRBJ1-1, with D hard to call. Trimming removed 4 bases at V and 3 bases at J, with 42 bases between. This CDR3 spans 24 amino acids. Germline V CDR1 and CDR2: LGHNA, YNFKEQ. CDR3 sequence: CASSLNMKPRPLNMKQSRDTEAFF. As DNA, the CDR3 is TGTGCCAGCAGCCTAAATATGAAGCCTCGTCCCCTAAATATGAAACAGAGTCGGGACACTGAAGCTTTCTTT.

A word on this clone: Distinct nucleotide sequences in the sample also encode this CDR3. The chain has TRBV7-2 and TRBJ2-6, with TRBD1 identical over 7 bases. The germline CDR1 and CDR2 sequences are SGHTA and FQGNSA. CDR3 length equals 16 residues. V gave up 1 base and J gave up 2 bases; unmatched junction bases: 2. The DNA for the CDR3 is TGTGCCAGCAGCTTAGGCCAGGGGGCTGGGGCCAACGTCCTGACTTTC. It specifies CASSLGQGAGANVLTF.

The chain couples TRBV6-5 to TRBJ1-4, with a tentative D call TRBD1 (5 bases). Germline V gives CDR1 MNHEY, CDR2 SVGAGI. Trimming removed 10 bases from V and 7 bases from J, with 10 bases in between. The CDR3 covers 11 residues. Here the CDR3 reads CATGRGEKLFF. CDR3 coding DNA: TGTGCCACCGGGAGGGGTGAAAAACTGTTTTTT.

J is TRBJ2-7 and V is TRBV7-2, with 7 bases matching TRBD2. CDR1 and CDR2 (germline): SGHTA, FQGNSA. The CDR3 extends over 16 amino acids. J lost 2 bases, V lost 2 bases, and 9 bases had no gene match. The CDR3 protein is CASSLSGRAVTYEQYF. Written as DNA, the CDR3 is TGTGCCAGCAGCTTATCAGGGAGGGCCGTCACCTACGAGCAGTACTTC. The entire variable domain, with the rest obtained from reference TRBV7-2 and TRBJ2-7, is as follows: GAGVSQSPSNKVTEKGKDVELRCDPISGHTALYWYRQSLGQGLEFLIYFQGNSAPDKSGLPSDRFSAERTGGSVSTLTIQRTQQEDSAVYLCASSLSGRAVTYEQYFGPGTRLTVT.

J is TRBJ2-7 and V is TRBV6-5, with a tentative D call TRBD1 (5 bases). This CDR3 is built from 16 residues. The V end lost 4 bases, the J end lost 2 bases, and 18 bases lay between the germline ends. CDR1 is MNHEY, CDR2 SVGAGI, per germline. CDR3 loop: CASSFLRGGATYEQYF. The CDR3 nucleotides read TGTGCCAGCAGTTTCCTCCGTGGTGGGGCAACCTACGAGCAGTACTTC.

This clone has just a few counts. V gene TRBV9 combines with J gene TRBJ2-5; D remains ambiguous. Germline values: CDR1 SGDLS, CDR2 YYNGEE. Trimming pared 1 base from V and 1 base from J, leaving 5 bases between. The CDR3 extends over 13 amino acids. The CDR3: CASSVTAQETQYF. The CDR3 DNA reads TGTGCCAGCAGCGTAACAGCCCAAGAGACCCAGTACTTC.

This chain uses TRBV5-6 with TRBJ2-7; D remains ambiguous. Trimming stripped 1 base from V and 0 bases from J, with 14 bases between. The CDR3 has 16 amino acids. Germline values: CDR1 SGHDT, CDR2 YYEEEE. CDR3 nucleotides: TGTGCCAGCAGCTTGTCTGGGGATTTGAGCTCCTACGAGCAGTACTTC. Translated, it gives CASSLSGDLSSYEQYF.

This chain joins TRBV2 and TRBJ2-1; 10 bases match TRBD2. V lost 6 bases to trimming and J lost 4 bases; unmatched junction nucleotides: 6. The CDR3 has 15 amino acids. The germline CDR1 and CDR2 sequences are SNHLY and FYNNEI. CDR3 protein: CASSISGGEYNEQFF. CDR3 coding DNA: TGTGCCAGCAGCATCAGCGGGGGGGAGTACAATGAGCAGTTCTTC.

This chain links TRBV10-2 with TRBJ1-1; 8 bases are a match to TRBD1. The CDR3 is made up of 14 amino acids. V was pared by 6 bases and J by 1 base, with 4 bases of the junction left unmatched. Germline loops: CDR1 WSHSY, CDR2 SAAADI. In nucleotides, the CDR3 is TGCGCCAGCAGGCTGGGACAGGCGAACACTGAAGCTTTCTTT. This codes for CASRLGQANTEAFF.

The chain couples TRBV5-8 to TRBJ2-1, with unresolved D. The length of the CDR3 is 12 residues. V was pared by 7 bases and J by 10 bases, with 15 bases between. Germline CDR1 reads SGHTS; CDR2 reads YDEGEE. CDR3 sequence (DNA): TGTGCCAGCCGTCACCTAGGTCGGGAGCAGTTCTTC. Translating it yields CASRHLGREQFF.

V and J are TRBV19 and TRBJ1-2; no reliable D call. This CDR3 has 13 amino acids. Between the trimmed V and J ends, which lost 7 bases and 4 bases, there was a span of 13 bases. CDR1 is LNHDA, CDR2 SQIVND, per germline (reference sequence). CDR3 sequence: CASTRLGLYGYTF. In nucleotides, the CDR3 is TGTGCCAGTACCCGCTTGGGCCTCTATGGCTACACCTTC.

The chain has TRBV10-3 and TRBJ2-7; 9 bases are shared with TRBD1. The CDR3 has 16 residues. With V trimmed by 6 bases and J by 0 bases, 9 bases remained unmatched. Germline V gives CDR1 ENHRY, CDR2 SYGVKD. CDR3 nucleotide sequence: TGTGCCATCAGCCTCAGTCGGGACAGGGACTCCTACGAGCAGTACTTC. Protein: CAISLSRDRDSYEQYF.

Concerning this clone: Other DNA sequences in the sample encode the same CDR3. The genes are TRBV5-4 and TRBJ2-6; D unresolved. Germline V gene data show CDR1 as SGHNT and CDR2 as YYREEE (reference sequence). The CDR3 runs to 14 residues. V lost 8 bases and J lost 0, with 9 bases in between. CDR3 amino acids: CASAAASGANVLTF. The CDR3 nucleotides are TGTGCCAGTGCCGCCGCCTCTGGGGCCAACGTCCTGACTTTC.

The chain has TRBV28 and TRBJ1-2; 7 bases match TRBD1. The germline gives CDR1 MDHEN, CDR2 SYDVKM. V dropped 5 bases and J dropped 6; count of bases not matched to a gene: 6. CDR3 length: 13 residues. DNA of the CDR3: TGTGCCAGCAGTATCCTCGGGACAGATGGCTACACCTTC. Its protein is CASSILGTDGYTF.

The chain combines TRBV12-1 with TRBJ1-2. TRBV12-1 is a pseudogene. The CDR3 consists of 12 residues. The CDR3 nucleotides are TGTGCCAGCAGCTTTAAAAAACGCCTCTACACCTTC. Translation: CASSFKKRLYTF.

This chain uses TRBV7-2 with TRBJ2-7; either TRBD1 or TRBD2 may supply D (5 bases each). The germline V gene has CDR1 SGHTA and CDR2 FQGNSA. This CDR3 has 16 residues. V dropped 3 bases and J dropped 2 bases, with 17 bases sitting between them. For the CDR3, the DNA is TGTGCCAGCAGCTTCAGAACCGGGACGGCAACCTACGAGCAGTACTTC. Residues: CASSFRTGTATYEQYF.